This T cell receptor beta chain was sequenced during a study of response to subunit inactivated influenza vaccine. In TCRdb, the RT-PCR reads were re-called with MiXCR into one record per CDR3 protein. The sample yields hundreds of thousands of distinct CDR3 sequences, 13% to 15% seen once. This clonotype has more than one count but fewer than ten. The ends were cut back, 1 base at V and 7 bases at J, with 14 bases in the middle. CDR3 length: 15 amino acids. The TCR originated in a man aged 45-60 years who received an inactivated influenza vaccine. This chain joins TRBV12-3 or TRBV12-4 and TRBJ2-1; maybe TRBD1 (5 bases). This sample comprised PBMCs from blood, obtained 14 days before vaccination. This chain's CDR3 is CASSLEGRVGNEQFF. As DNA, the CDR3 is TGTGCCAGCAGTTTAGAGGGCAGGGTGGGAAATGAGCAGTTCTTC.